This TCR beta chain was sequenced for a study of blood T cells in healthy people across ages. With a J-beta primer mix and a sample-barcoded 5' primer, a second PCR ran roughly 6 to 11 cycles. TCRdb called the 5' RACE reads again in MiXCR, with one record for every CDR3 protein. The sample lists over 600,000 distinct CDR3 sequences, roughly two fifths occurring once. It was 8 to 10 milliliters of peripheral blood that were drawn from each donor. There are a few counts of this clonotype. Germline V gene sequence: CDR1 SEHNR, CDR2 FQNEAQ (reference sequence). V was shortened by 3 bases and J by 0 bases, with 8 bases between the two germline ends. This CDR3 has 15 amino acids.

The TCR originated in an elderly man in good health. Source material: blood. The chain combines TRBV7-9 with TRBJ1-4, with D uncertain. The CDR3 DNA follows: TGTGCCAGCAGCTTCCCGGGAGCAACTAATGAAAAACTGTTTTTT. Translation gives CASSFPGATNEKLFF.